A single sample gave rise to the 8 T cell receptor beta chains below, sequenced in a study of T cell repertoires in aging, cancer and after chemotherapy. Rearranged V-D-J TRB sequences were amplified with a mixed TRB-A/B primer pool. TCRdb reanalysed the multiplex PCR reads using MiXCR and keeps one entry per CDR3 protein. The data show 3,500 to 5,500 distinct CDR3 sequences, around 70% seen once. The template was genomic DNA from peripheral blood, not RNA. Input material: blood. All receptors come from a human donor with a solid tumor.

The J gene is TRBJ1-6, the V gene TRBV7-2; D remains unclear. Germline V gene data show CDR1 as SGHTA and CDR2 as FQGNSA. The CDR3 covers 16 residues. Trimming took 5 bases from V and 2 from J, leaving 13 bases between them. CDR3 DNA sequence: TGTGCCAGCAGCGCCGGATTAGTGACCTATAATTCACCCCTCCACTTT. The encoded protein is CASSAGLVTYNSPLHF.

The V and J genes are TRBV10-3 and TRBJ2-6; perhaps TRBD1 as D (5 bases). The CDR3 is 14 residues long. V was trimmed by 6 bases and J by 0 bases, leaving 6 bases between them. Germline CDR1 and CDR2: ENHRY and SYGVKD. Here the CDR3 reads CAISDSSGANVLTF. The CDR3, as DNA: TGTGCCATCAGCGACAGCTCTGGGGCCAACGTCCTGACTTTC.

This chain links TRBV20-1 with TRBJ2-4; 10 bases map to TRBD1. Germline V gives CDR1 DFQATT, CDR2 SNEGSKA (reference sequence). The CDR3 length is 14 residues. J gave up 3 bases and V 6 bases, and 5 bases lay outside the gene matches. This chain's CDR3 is CSARDRGNKNIQYF. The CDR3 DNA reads TGCAGTGCCAGGGACAGGGGAAACAAAAACATTCAGTACTTC.

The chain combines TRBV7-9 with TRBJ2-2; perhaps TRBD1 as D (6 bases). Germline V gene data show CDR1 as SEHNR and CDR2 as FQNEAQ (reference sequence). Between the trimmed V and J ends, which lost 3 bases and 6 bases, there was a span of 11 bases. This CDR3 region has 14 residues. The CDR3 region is CASSLDSSAGELFF. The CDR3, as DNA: TGTGCCAGCAGCTTGGACAGCTCGGCCGGGGAGCTGTTTTTT.

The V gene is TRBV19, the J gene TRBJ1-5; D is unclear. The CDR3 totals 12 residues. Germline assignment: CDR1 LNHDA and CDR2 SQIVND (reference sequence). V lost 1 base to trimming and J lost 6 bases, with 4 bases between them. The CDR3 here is CASSIASQPQHF. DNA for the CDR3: TGTGCCAGTAGTATAGCATCTCAGCCCCAGCATTTT.

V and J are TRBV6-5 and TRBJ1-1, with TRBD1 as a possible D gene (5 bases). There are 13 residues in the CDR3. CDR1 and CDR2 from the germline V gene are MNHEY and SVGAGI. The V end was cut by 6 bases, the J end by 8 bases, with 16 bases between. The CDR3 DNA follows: TGTGCCAGCAGGGTAGATCAGGGAGAGGAAGCTTTCTTT. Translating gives CASRVDQGEEAFF.

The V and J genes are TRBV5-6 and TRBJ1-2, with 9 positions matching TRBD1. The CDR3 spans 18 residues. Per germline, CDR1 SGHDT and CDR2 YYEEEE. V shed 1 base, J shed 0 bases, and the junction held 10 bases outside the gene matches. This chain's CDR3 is CASSLYLGTGLSNYGYTF. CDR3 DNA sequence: TGTGCCAGCAGCTTGTACCTCGGGACAGGGCTCTCTAACTATGGCTACACCTTC.

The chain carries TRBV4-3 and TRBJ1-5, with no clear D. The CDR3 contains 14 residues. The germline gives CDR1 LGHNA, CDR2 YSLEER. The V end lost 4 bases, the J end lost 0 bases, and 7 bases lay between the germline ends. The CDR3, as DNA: TGCGCCAGCAGCCCAGGAAATAGCAATCAGCCCCAGCATTTT. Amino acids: CASSPGNSNQPQHF.